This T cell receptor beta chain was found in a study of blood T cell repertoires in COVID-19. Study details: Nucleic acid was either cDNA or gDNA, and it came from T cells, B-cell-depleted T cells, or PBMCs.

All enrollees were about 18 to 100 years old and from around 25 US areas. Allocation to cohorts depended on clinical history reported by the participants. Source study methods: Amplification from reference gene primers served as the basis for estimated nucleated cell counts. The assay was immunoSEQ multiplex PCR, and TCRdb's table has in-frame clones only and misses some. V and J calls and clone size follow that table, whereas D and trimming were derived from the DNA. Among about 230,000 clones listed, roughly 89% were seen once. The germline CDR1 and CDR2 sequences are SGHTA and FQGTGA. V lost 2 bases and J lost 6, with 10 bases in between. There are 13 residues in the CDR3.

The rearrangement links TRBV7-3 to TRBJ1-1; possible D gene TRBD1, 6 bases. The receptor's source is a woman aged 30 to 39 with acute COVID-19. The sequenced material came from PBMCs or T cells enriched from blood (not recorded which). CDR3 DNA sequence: TGTGCCAGCAGCTTAGGGGGGGCTGCTGAAGCTTTCTTT. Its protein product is CASSLGGAAEAFF.